This TCR beta chain was recovered during a study of blood T cells in healthy people across ages. General observations from the study: In older individuals, TCR beta diversity per million T cells was lower, falling roughly linearly with age.

A note on this clonotype: Its antigen is unknown.

Primers used in a second PCR of roughly 7 to 11 cycles were a sample-barcoded 5' primer and a J-beta primer mix. Paired-end reads containing CDR3 totaled no fewer than 2.5 million for each sample. Using its own MiXCR run on the 5' RACE reads, TCRdb lists one record per CDR3 protein. Of around 500,000 distinct CDR3 sequences listed, roughly a quarter are singletons. CDR3 length equals 14 residues. This same sample was also part of a study on T cells of mothers and their children. Per that study: Three mothers and their six children, all healthy Caucasians, donated.

Sequenced sample: blood. The TCR sequence derives from a boy aged 2 to 9 in good health. This chain joins TRBV21-1 and TRBJ2-5; the DNA was not used to check the table's D call, TRBD1. TRBV21-1 is given as a pseudogene. CDR3 DNA: TGTGCCAGCAGTATCAGGGGGCAACGGGAGACCCAGTACTTC. Translation gives CASSIRGQRETQYF.